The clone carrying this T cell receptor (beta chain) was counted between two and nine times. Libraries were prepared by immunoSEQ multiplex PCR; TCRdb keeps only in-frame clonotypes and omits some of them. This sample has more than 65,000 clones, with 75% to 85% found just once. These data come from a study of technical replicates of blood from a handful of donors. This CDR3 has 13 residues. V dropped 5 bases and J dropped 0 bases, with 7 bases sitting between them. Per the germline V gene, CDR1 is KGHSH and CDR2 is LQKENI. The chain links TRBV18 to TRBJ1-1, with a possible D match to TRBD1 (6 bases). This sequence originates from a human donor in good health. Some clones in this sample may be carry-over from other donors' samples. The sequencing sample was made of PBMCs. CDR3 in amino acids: CASSRQVNTEAFF. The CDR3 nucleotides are TGTGCCAGCTCAAGACAGGTGAACACTGAAGCTTTCTTT.